This section outlines one TCR beta chain sequence together with its context. What antigen it recognizes has not been identified. For each CD8+ T cell subset, flow sorting was done in triplicate, and about 300,000 cells per subset went directly into RLT lysis buffer. To keep memory contaminants out, a stringent definition of naive CD8+ T cells was applied: CD45RO-CCR7+CD27+CD95-. Peripheral blood mononuclear cells were isolated from buffy coats using standard density gradient centrifugation. A FACSAria III was used to flow-sort naive CXCR3-negative and CXCR3-positive CD8+ T cells. Total RNA was extracted from sorted cells with an RNeasy Mini Kit. Sequencer: NextSeq 550. The Human TCR Profiling Kit (MiLaboratory) was used to make UMI-labeled 5' RACE TRB cDNA libraries. cDNA synthesis used the entire amount of extracted RNA, and PCR amplification then used the entire amount of cDNA produced. Libraries were prepared in parallel using an identical number of PCR cycles. Turning to the authors' computational methods: With a minimum of two reads required per UMI, MIGEC and MiXCR pulled out about 52,000 +/- 9,100 unique UMI-labeled TRB cDNA molecules from each library. On average, approximately 40,000 +/- 10,000 functional in-frame TRB CDR3 nucleotide clonotypes lacking stop codons were found per library. After downsampling to 5000 UMI-labeled TRB molecules per sample, diversity metrics, including normalized Shannon-Wiener and Chao1, were computed in VDJtools. VDJtools computed clonotype-size-weighted physicochemical properties of the central five CDR3 residues: interaction energy, strength, volume and Kidera factor 4. After TCRdb reprocessed the reads, each CDR3 protein sequence was kept as one row, without DNA. These V and J calls rely on TCRdb rather than the paper's analysis. The data table for this sample lists roughly 86,000 distinct CDR3 sequences. About 1% of the sample is taken by the ten largest.

From the cysteine through the phenylalanine, the CDR3 covers 14 amino acids. No coding sequence is recorded. CDR1 SGHDT and CDR2 YYEEEE are derived from the germline V gene. The record originates from a study of CXCR3-negative and CXCR3-positive naive CD8 T cells (dated by TCRdb to about 2019). With respect to the entire study: In total, some 140 million TRB reads were obtained, corresponding to roughly 1.5 +/- 0.3 million reads per library. The TRBV-TRBJ cluster analysis covered naive subsets from about 5 donors and memory cells from 3 donors. Data from under 12 donors, pooled across two independent experiments, went into the diversity and physicochemical repertoire analyses. Overall study outcomes, separate from this receptor: Because CXCR3 expression was partially decreased after cryopreservation, freshly isolated PBMCs were used for most assays. Surface CD5, linked to self-reactivity in mice, was comparable between naive subsets; TCR interaction strength was therefore also inferred from TRB CDR3 physicochemical properties. Similar TRBV-TRBJ usage was shown by naive CXCR3-negative and CXCR3-positive cells from the same donor, whereas distinct patterns were shown by memory cells. Repertoire diversity was comparably high in both naive subsets but much lower in memory CD8+ T cells. Compared with CXCR3-negative naive cells, CXCR3-positive naive cells had TRB CDR3s with higher hydrophobicity (lower Kidera factor 4), lower energy, and higher strength and volume indices.

The sample taken for sequencing was naive CXCR3- CD8+ T cells from blood. In the paper's terms, the cell subset or site label means: CD45RO-CCR7+CD27+CD95- naive CD8+ T cells lacking CXCR3 (TNR3-). This TCR came from a human donor in good health. Some clones in this sample may be carry-over from other donors' samples. The V and J genes are TRBV5-6 and TRBJ2-1; there is no DNA to check the TCRdb D call of TRBD2. CDR3 region: CASSFGAGDNEQFF.